The 22 T cell receptor beta chains below all came from one sample that was sequenced in a study of blood T cell repertoires in COVID-19. Assay used: immunoSEQ multiplex PCR; TCRdb lists only in-frame clones, some missing. The sample has about 160,000 clones, approximately 84% seen once. Sequencing was performed on peripheral blood. These receptors were taken from a man aged 40-50 years with acute or convalescent COVID-19.

J is TRBJ1-2 and V is TRBV19; TRBD1 matches 10 bases. V was pared by 8 bases and J by 7 bases, with 7 bases of the junction left unmatched. The germline V gene has CDR1 LNHDA and CDR2 SQIVND (reference sequence). The CDR3 covers 13 residues. The CDR3 loop is CASADRGRLGYTF. In DNA, the CDR3 is TGTGCCAGTGCTGACAGGGGGCGTCTTGGCTACACCTTC.

This clone was detected only a few times. The chain has TRBV5-6 and TRBJ2-5; D is possibly TRBD1 (5 bases). The CDR3 covers 11 residues. Per the germline V gene, CDR1 is SGHDT and CDR2 is YYEEEE. V was shortened by 3 bases and J by 7 bases, with 7 bases between the two germline ends. The CDR3 sequence is CASSSGATQYF. The CDR3 DNA reads as TGTGCCAGCAGCTCTGGGGCGACCCAGTACTTC.

V and J are TRBV28 and TRBJ1-2; 7 nucleotides match TRBD1. The CDR3 loop spans 13 amino acids. From germline, CDR1 is MDHEN and CDR2 SYDVKM. The trim removed 6 bases at V and 2 bases at J, leaving 3 bases unmatched. The DNA for the CDR3 is TGTGCCAGCAGGGGGACAGCGAACTATGGCTACACCTTC. Translated, it gives CASRGTANYGYTF.

V and J are TRBV18 and TRBJ1-1; 8 bases agree with TRBD1. CDR3 length equals 14 residues. J was trimmed by 5 bases and V by 5 bases; bases with no gene match: 7. Germline assignment: CDR1 KGHSH and CDR2 LQKENI. CDR3 sequence reads: CASSARGRETEAFF. Here the CDR3 DNA reads TGTGCCAGCTCAGCCAGGGGGCGAGAAACTGAAGCTTTCTTT.

This clone was detected a few times. The chain joins TRBV7-2 to TRBJ2-2, with D perhaps TRBD1 (6 bases). The CDR3 spans 14 residues. Per germline, CDR1 SGHTA and CDR2 FQGNSA. V was shortened by 9 bases and J by 5 bases, with 16 bases between the two germline ends. DNA of the CDR3: TGTGCCAGTATAGGGGGAAGGTTAACCGGGGAGCTGTTTTTT. This sequence encodes CASIGGRLTGELFF. Combining the CDR3 with reference TRBV7-2 and TRBJ2-2 gives the whole variable domain GAGVSQSPSNKVTEKGKDVELRCDPISGHTALYWYRQSLGQGLEFLIYFQGNSAPDKSGLPSDRFSAERTGGSVSTLTIQRTQQEDSAVYLCASIGGRLTGELFFGEGSRLTVL.

The chain is built from TRBV7-2 and TRBJ1-1; 9 positions match TRBD1. V shed 5 bases, J shed 1 base, and the junction held 2 bases outside the gene matches. The CDR3 has 14 amino acids. Germline-derived CDR1 and CDR2 are SGHTA and FQGNSA. CDR3 amino acids: CASSRDRANTEAFF. CDR3 in DNA: TGTGCCAGCAGCCGGGACAGGGCGAACACTGAAGCTTTCTTT.

This rearrangement joins TRBV19 to TRBJ1-4; D is perhaps TRBD1 (6 bases). Deletions cut 1 base from V and 7 bases from J, with 19 bases between. The CDR3 consists of 17 residues. Germline CDR1 is LNHDA and CDR2 is SQIVND (reference sequence). The CDR3 sequence is CASSIVSAGARGEKLFF. The CDR3 DNA is TGTGCCAGTAGTATAGTTTCGGCAGGGGCGCGAGGTGAAAAACTGTTTTTT.

CDR3 loop: CATSRDRTAVGYTF. Here the CDR3 DNA reads TGTGCCACCAGCAGAGATCGGACAGCGGTTGGCTACACCTTC. The chain links TRBV15 to TRBJ1-2, with a tentative D call TRBD1 (6 bases). V was shortened by 0 bases and J by 7 bases, with 12 bases between the two germline ends. The CDR3 sequence is 14 residues long. The germline V gene encodes CDR1 LNHNV and CDR2 YYDKDF (reference sequence).

The chain employs TRBV6-2 or TRBV6-3 and TRBJ1-2, with 7 positions matching TRBD1. With V trimmed by 2 bases and J by 5 bases, 5 bases remained unmatched. CDR3 size: 14 residues. Germline CDR1 is MNHEY and CDR2 is SVGEGT. CDR3 in DNA: TGTGCCAGCAGTTACCTGGGACAGCAGTATGGCTACACCTTC. Its protein is CASSYLGQQYGYTF.

The V gene is TRBV10-2, the J gene TRBJ2-7; 12 bases map to TRBD2. The CDR3 has 15 amino acids. Germline V gives CDR1 WSHSY, CDR2 SAAADI. V dropped 1 base and J dropped 6; count of bases not matched to a gene: 4. DNA of the CDR3: TGCGCCAGCAGTGAGTACAGACTAGCGGGGGCCGAGCAGTACTTC. Its translation: CASSEYRLAGAEQYF.

The chain couples TRBV29-1 to TRBJ2-2; D perhaps matches TRBD2 (6 bases). The V gene's germline CDR1 is SQVTM and CDR2 ANQGSEA. This CDR3 has 12 residues. Trimming cost V 1 base and J 6 bases, with 6 bases left between them. The CDR3 DNA follows: TGCAGCGTTGAAGGGGGGGCCGGGGAGCTGTTTTTT. This encodes CSVEGGAGELFF.

This chain joins TRBV9 and TRBJ1-6; D not resolved. This CDR3 is built from 15 residues. V shed 6 bases and J shed 7 bases, with 17 bases lying between them. Germline-derived CDR1 and CDR2 are SGDLS and YYNGEE. The CDR3 DNA sequence: TGTGCCAGCACCCAACATGCGGGGTTGAATTCACCCCTCCACTTT. This codes for CASTQHAGLNSPLHF.

This chain uses TRBV12-3 or TRBV12-4 with TRBJ1-4; no clear D gene. The CDR3 has 13 amino acids. V lost 4 bases and J 3 bases, leaving 6 bases between the germline ends. The CDR3 DNA reads as TGTGCCAGCAGTTATGCGGCTAATGAAAAACTGTTTTTT. It yields the protein CASSYAANEKLFF.

The chain combines TRBV7-9 with TRBJ1-1; D possibly corresponds to TRBD1 (5 bases). The CDR3 has 14 residues. Germline loops: CDR1 SEHNR, CDR2 FQNEAQ (reference sequence). The germline V and J ends were trimmed by 6 bases and 0 bases, with 11 bases remaining between them. The CDR3 loop reads CASSLVTVNTEAFF. The CDR3 DNA reads TGTGCCAGCAGTTTGGTGACAGTGAACACTGAAGCTTTCTTT. Full variable domain (outside the CDR3, taken from reference TRBV7-9 and TRBJ1-1): DTGVSQNPRHKITKRGQNVTFRCDPISEHNRLYWYRQTLGQGPEFLTYFQNEAQLEKSRLLSDRFSAERPKGSFSTLEIQRTEQGDSAMYLCASSLVTVNTEAFFGQGTRLTVV.

The count of this clone is one. V is TRBV30 and J is TRBJ1-1, with 7 bases aligning to TRBD1. The CDR3 runs to 13 residues. V trimming: 3 bases; J trimming: 1 base; junction bases outside the gene matches: 2. Germline CDR1 is GTSNPN and CDR2 is SVGIG (reference sequence). The CDR3 DNA sequence: TGTGCCTGGAGCGAGGGGGCGAACACTGAAGCTTTCTTT. Translated: CAWSEGANTEAFF.

The chain joins TRBV6-5 to TRBJ2-7; D not certain. The V gene's germline CDR1 is MNHEY and CDR2 SVGAGI. The CDR3 runs to 14 residues. Trimming took off 5 bases at V and 2 bases at J, with 13 bases between the two ends. DNA of the CDR3: TGTGCCAGCAGTCCCCCCGAGATCCCCTACGAGCAGTACTTC. This encodes CASSPPEIPYEQYF.

The chain's CDR3 is CASSPKQGVYGYTF. The DNA of the CDR3 is TGTGCCAGCAGCCCCAAGCAGGGGGTGTACGGCTACACCTTC. The gene calls are TRBV11-2 and TRBJ1-2, with 7 bases identical to TRBD1. V lost 5 bases, J lost 8 bases, and 11 bases stayed unmatched. The CDR3 has 14 amino acids. CDR1 is SGHAT and CDR2 is FQNNGV in the germline V gene.

The chain links TRBV19 to TRBJ1-2; 10 bases agree with TRBD1. V lost 6 bases to trimming and J lost 5 bases; unmatched junction nucleotides: 9. The length of the CDR3 is 15 residues. Germline loops: CDR1 LNHDA, CDR2 SQIVND (reference sequence). CDR3 protein: CASRRSTGGVYGYTF. As DNA, the CDR3 is TGTGCCAGTAGAAGATCGACAGGGGGCGTATATGGCTACACCTTC.

The V and J genes are TRBV28 and TRBJ1-1; a weak D match, TRBD1 (6 bases). This CDR3 contains 14 residues. Germline lookup yields CDR1 MDHEN and CDR2 SYDVKM. Trimming stripped 5 bases from V and 10 bases from J, with 20 bases between. The CDR3 DNA reads TGTGCCAGCAGTACCTCAGGGGCCGCGTTGGCAGCTTTCTTT. Amino acids: CASSTSGAALAAFF.

This clone was picked up one time. The CDR3 region has the DNA TGTGCCACCAGCAGAGTTGGTAGGGGATCGCCCCAGCATTTT. Translated: CATSRVGRGSPQHF. The V call is TRBV15, the J call TRBJ1-5; possible D gene TRBD1, 5 bases. Germline V CDR1 and CDR2: LNHNV, YYDKDF (reference sequence). Between the trimmed V and J ends, which lost 1 base and 9 bases, there was a span of 13 bases. This CDR3 spans 14 amino acids.

The V gene is TRBV20-1, the J gene TRBJ1-1; D is possibly TRBD1 (6 bases). The CDR3 is made up of 11 amino acids. CDR1 and CDR2 from the germline V gene are DFQATT and SNEGSKA (reference sequence). Trimming left V 3 bases short and J 10 bases short, with 12 bases between. CDR3 coding DNA: TGCAGTGCTAGCGAACAGGGCGGAGCTTTCTTT. The encoded protein is CSASEQGGAFF.

This sequence joins TRBV5-1 and TRBJ2-7, with 8 bases identical to TRBD2. This CDR3 has 15 residues. The trim removed 4 bases at V and 3 bases at J, leaving 9 bases unmatched. Germline V gene sequence: CDR1 SGHRS, CDR2 YFSETQ. DNA for the CDR3: TGCGCCAGCAGCCCCGGGGGGGCAGAACTCTACGAGCAGTACTTC. Amino acid sequence: CASSPGGAELYEQYF.